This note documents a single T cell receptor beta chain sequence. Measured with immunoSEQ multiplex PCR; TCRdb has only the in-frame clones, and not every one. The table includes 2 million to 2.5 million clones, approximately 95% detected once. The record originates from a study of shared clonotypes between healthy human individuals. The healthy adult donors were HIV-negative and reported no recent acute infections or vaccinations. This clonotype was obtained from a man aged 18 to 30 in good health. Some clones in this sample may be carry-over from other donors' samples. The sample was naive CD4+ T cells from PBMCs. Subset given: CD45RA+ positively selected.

The CDR3 DNA sequence: TGTGCCAGCAGCAGTTATGTGGGTGAGCAGTTCTTC. It yields the protein CASSSYVGEQFF. The rearrangement uses TRBV6-5 and TRBJ2-1; D remains ambiguous. Trimming took off 6 bases at V and 9 bases at J, with 12 bases between the two ends. The CDR3 sequence is 12 residues long. Germline CDR1 is MNHEY and CDR2 is SVGAGI.